This TCR beta chain stems from a study of blood T cell repertoires in COVID-19. Study overall: Samples came from the United States, Italy and Spain, spanning acute and convalescent COVID-19. PBMCs, B-cell-depleted T cells, or T cells were the source of the cDNA or gDNA that made up the material.

Unmatched junction bases numbered 15, after V lost 5 bases and J lost 4 bases. Germline V gene lookup returns CDR1 LGHNT and CDR2 FRNRAP. There are 17 residues in the CDR3. Original handling: Reference gene primers were amplified, and this amplification served to estimate nucleated cell counts. The method was immunoSEQ multiplex PCR; TCRdb's version includes in-frame clones alone and lacks a portion of them. V and J calls and clone size follow that table, whereas D and trimming were derived from the DNA. The sample includes 250,000 to 300,000 clones, around nine tenths of them seen just once. The chain uses TRBV12-5 and TRBJ2-3; 7 positions match TRBD1. The source material was peripheral blood. This clonotype was obtained from a man in his fifties or sixties with acute or convalescent COVID-19. In DNA, the CDR3 is TGTGCTAGTGGTCCCGCCGGGACAGCCAACGCGGCAGATACGCAGTATTTT. It encodes CASGPAGTANAADTQYF.